These T cell receptor beta chains were read from a single sample in a study of patients and donors after allogeneic stem cell transplantation. A single record per CDR3 protein comes from TCRdb applying MiXCR to the RT-PCR reads. Here the sample spans about 960,000 distinct CDR3 sequences, approximately 18% being singletons. Input material: blood, either unsorted or a sorted T cell fraction (not recorded which). The receptors come from a human donor who was either an allogeneic HSCT recipient or a stem cell or donor lymphocyte infusion donor (not recorded which). It is not recorded whose cells these are; they may come from a transplant donor. The CDR3 runs from the conserved cysteine through the conserved F or W. D genes are given only for firm matches. Clone size is not always given. Where it is, it says once, few, many or a class for expanded clones.

d_call: NA; v_call: TRBV12-3/TRBV12-4; j_call: TRBJ2-1; clone_size: many; cdr3_nt: TGTGCCAGCAGCCCTGACAGGCTCTACAATGAGCAGTTCTTC; cdr3_aa: CASSPDRLYNEQFF
d_call: TRBD1; v_call: TRBV29-1; j_call: TRBJ2-5; clone_size: few; cdr3_nt: TGCAGCGTTACCTCGGACAGGGGAGAGACCCAGTACTTC; cdr3_aa: CSVTSDRGETQYF
d_call: NA; v_call: TRBV20-1; j_call: TRBJ2-1; clone_size: NA; cdr3_nt: TGCAGTGCTAGCCTCGACCCAGGAAATTACAATGAGCAGTTCTTC; cdr3_aa: CSASLDPGNYNEQFF
d_call: NA; v_call: TRBV7-9; j_call: TRBJ1-2; clone_size: few; cdr3_nt: TGTGCCAGCAGCTCCCGGGAGGGCTATGGCTACACCTTC; cdr3_aa: CASSSREGYGYTF
d_call: NA; v_call: TRBV20-1; j_call: TRBJ2-7; clone_size: few; cdr3_nt: TGCAGTTCTCGAAGGGACGGTACCTACGAGCAGTACTTC; cdr3_aa: CSSRRDGTYEQYF
d_call: TRBD2; v_call: TRBV2; j_call: TRBJ2-5; clone_size: once; cdr3_nt: TGTGCCAGCAGTGGAGGACTAGCGGAGACCCAGTACTTC; cdr3_aa: CASSGGLAETQYF
d_call: TRBD2; v_call: TRBV12-3/TRBV12-4; j_call: TRBJ2-1; clone_size: few; cdr3_nt: TGTGCCAGCAGTTTTGAGATAACGGGGGGGCTCGATGAGCAGTTCTTC; cdr3_aa: CASSFEITGGLDEQFF
d_call: NA; v_call: TRBV9; j_call: TRBJ1-4; clone_size: NA; cdr3_nt: TGTGCCAGCAGCCCTCGGGGCCGGGCGGTTGGTGAAAAACTGTTTTTT; cdr3_aa: CASSPRGRAVGEKLFF
d_call: NA; v_call: TRBV10-3; j_call: TRBJ1-2; clone_size: NA; cdr3_nt: TGTGCCATCAGTGCCGACAGAGCCTATGGCTACACCTTC; cdr3_aa: CAISADRAYGYTF
d_call: NA; v_call: TRBV18; j_call: TRBJ2-7; clone_size: few; cdr3_nt: TGTGCCAGCTCACCGTTGGGGCCCCCCTACGAGCAGTACTTC; cdr3_aa: CASSPLGPPYEQYF
d_call: TRBD1; v_call: TRBV7-6; j_call: TRBJ2-3; clone_size: NA; cdr3_nt: TGTGCCAGCAGCTTAAGGGGACAGCCAGGGCATATTACGCAGTATTTT; cdr3_aa: CASSLRGQPGHITQYF
d_call: NA; v_call: TRBV5-1; j_call: TRBJ2-1; clone_size: many; cdr3_nt: TGCGCCAGCAGCCCCTCGACCCTTCGGGACAATGAGCAGTTCTTC; cdr3_aa: CASSPSTLRDNEQFF
d_call: NA; v_call: TRBV5-4; j_call: TRBJ2-2; clone_size: many; cdr3_nt: TGTGCCAGCAGCTTGGCCGGGACACTAAACACCGGGGAGCTGTTTTTT; cdr3_aa: CASSLAGTLNTGELFF
d_call: TRBD1; v_call: TRBV6-1; j_call: TRBJ2-7; clone_size: NA; cdr3_nt: TGTGCCAGCAGCCTGATGCCGGGACAGGGTAGGGAGCAGTACTTC; cdr3_aa: CASSLMPGQGREQYF
d_call: NA; v_call: TRBV4-3; j_call: TRBJ1-1; clone_size: NA; cdr3_nt: TGCGCCAGCAGCCAAGATCACGGGAAAGAGAACACTGAAGCTTTCTTT; cdr3_aa: CASSQDHGKENTEAFF
d_call: TRBD1; v_call: TRBV2; j_call: TRBJ2-7; clone_size: NA; cdr3_nt: TGTGCCAGCAGTTGGGACAGGGACACCGAGCAGTACTTC; cdr3_aa: CASSWDRDTEQYF
d_call: NA; v_call: TRBV2; j_call: TRBJ2-1; clone_size: few; cdr3_nt: TGTGCCAGCAGTCCACCTCCCGGTCGAGGGTTCTTC; cdr3_aa: CASSPPPGRGFF
d_call: NA; v_call: TRBV5-1; j_call: TRBJ2-7; clone_size: NA; cdr3_nt: TGCGCCAGCAGCGCCGACGCTTCTCCCCCCTACGAGCAGTACTTC; cdr3_aa: CASSADASPPYEQYF
d_call: NA; v_call: TRBV4-2; j_call: TRBJ1-2; clone_size: NA; cdr3_nt: TGTGCCAGCAGCCAAGAGGGAGGGGGTAACTATGGCTACACCTTC; cdr3_aa: CASSQEGGGNYGYTF
d_call: TRBD2; v_call: TRBV7-6; j_call: TRBJ2-1; clone_size: few; cdr3_nt: TGTGCCAGCAGCGAGTCTTCGACTAGCGGGAGTAATGAGCAGTTCTTC; cdr3_aa: CASSESSTSGSNEQFF
d_call: NA; v_call: TRBV7-2; j_call: TRBJ1-6; clone_size: few; cdr3_nt: TGTGCCAGTAAGCCCTTGGACTCCTATAATTCACCCCTCCACTTT; cdr3_aa: CASKPLDSYNSPLHF
d_call: NA; v_call: TRBV24-1; j_call: TRBJ2-2; clone_size: NA; cdr3_nt: TGTGCCACCGAGGACCCAACCACCGGGGAGCTGTTTTTT; cdr3_aa: CATEDPTTGELFF
d_call: TRBD2; v_call: TRBV5-1; j_call: TRBJ2-1; clone_size: many; cdr3_nt: TGCGCCAGCAGCTTGGAGACTAGCGGTTACAATGAGCAGTTCTTC; cdr3_aa: CASSLETSGYNEQFF
d_call: TRBD1; v_call: TRBV25-1; j_call: TRBJ2-1; clone_size: few; cdr3_nt: TGTGCCAGCAGTGAGTTTTTTGACAGGGGGCTTGATGAGCAGTTCTTC; cdr3_aa: CASSEFFDRGLDEQFF
d_call: NA; v_call: TRBV20-1; j_call: TRBJ2-5; clone_size: NA; cdr3_nt: TGCAGTCCCCTTCAGGGCCAAGAGACCCAGTACTTC; cdr3_aa: CSPLQGQETQYF
d_call: TRBD2; v_call: TRBV20-1; j_call: TRBJ2-1; clone_size: NA; cdr3_nt: TGCAGTGCTAGAAGGAAGGGACTAGCGGGTAACAATGAGCAGTTCTTC; cdr3_aa: CSARRKGLAGNNEQFF
d_call: NA; v_call: TRBV15; j_call: TRBJ1-2; clone_size: few; cdr3_nt: TGTGCCACCAGCAGAGATGGGGCGACGAGTGGCTACACCTTC; cdr3_aa: CATSRDGATSGYTF
d_call: NA; v_call: TRBV2; j_call: TRBJ1-2; clone_size: few; cdr3_nt: TGTGCCAGCAGTGAATTAGGACAGCCGGGCTACACCTTC; cdr3_aa: CASSELGQPGYTF